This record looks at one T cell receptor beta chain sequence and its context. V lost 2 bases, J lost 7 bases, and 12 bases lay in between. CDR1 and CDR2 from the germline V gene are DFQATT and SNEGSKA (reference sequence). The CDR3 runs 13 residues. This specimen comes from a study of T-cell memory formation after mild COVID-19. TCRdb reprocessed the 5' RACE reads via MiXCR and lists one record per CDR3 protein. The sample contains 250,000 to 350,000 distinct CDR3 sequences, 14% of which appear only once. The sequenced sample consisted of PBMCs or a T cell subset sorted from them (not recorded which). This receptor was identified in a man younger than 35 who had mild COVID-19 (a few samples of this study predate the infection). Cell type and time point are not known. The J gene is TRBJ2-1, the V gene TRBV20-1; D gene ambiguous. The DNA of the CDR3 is TGCAGTGCTAGACAAATTACAGTGAATGAGCAGTTCTTC. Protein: CSARQITVNEQFF.